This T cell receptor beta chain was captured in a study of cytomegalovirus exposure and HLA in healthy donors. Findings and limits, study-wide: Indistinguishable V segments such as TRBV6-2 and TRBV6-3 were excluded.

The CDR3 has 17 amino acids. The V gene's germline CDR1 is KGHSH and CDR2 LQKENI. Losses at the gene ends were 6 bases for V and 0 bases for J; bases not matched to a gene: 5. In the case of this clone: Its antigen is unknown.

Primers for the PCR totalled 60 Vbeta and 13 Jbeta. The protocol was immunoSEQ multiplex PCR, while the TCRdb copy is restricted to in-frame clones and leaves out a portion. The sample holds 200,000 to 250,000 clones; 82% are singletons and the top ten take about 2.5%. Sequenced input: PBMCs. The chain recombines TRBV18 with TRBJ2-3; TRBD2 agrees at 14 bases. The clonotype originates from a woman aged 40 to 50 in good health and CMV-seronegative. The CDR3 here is CASSSTSGRASTDTQYF. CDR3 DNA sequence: TGTGCCAGCTCGTCGACTAGCGGGAGGGCAAGCACAGATACGCAGTATTTT. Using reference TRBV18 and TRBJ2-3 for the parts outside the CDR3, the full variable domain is NAGVMQNPRHLVRRRGQEARLRCSPMKGHSHVYWYRQLPEEGLKFMVYLQKENIIDESGMPKERFSAEFPKEGPSILRIQQVVRGDSAAYFCASSSTSGRASTDTQYFGPGTRLTVL.